The 25 T cell receptor beta chains below come from one sample, sequenced in a study of CD8 T cells in Susac syndrome. After extraction with the RNeasy kit, about 0.45 to 1 ug of the RNA was reverse transcribed using random hexamers. TCRdb ran MiXCR on the immunoSEQ multiplex PCR reads and lists one entry per CDR3 protein. The data hold roughly 140,000 distinct CDR3 sequences, with more than 90% observed a single time. Sequencing input: CD4+ T cells from PBMCs. The receptor set was obtained from a human donor with Susac syndrome.

This chain uses TRBV5-1 with TRBJ1-5, with D unresolved. CDR3 length equals 14 residues. Trimming removed 0 bases at V and 4 bases at J, with 8 bases between. Germline V gives CDR1 SGHRS, CDR2 YFSETQ. The CDR3 DNA reads as TGCGCCAGCAGCTTGGACAGTAGTAATCAGCCCCAGCATTTT. Amino acids: CASSLDSSNQPQHF.

The chain combines TRBV28 with TRBJ2-7, with 7 bases that match TRBD1. The germline V gene has CDR1 MDHEN and CDR2 SYDVKM. The CDR3 totals 12 residues. V was pared by 6 bases and J by 6 bases, with 5 bases of the junction left unmatched. The CDR3 nucleotides are TGTGCCAGCAGCGGGACAGTCCTCGAGCAGTACTTC. The encoded protein is CASSGTVLEQYF.

The chain recombines TRBV14 with TRBJ2-7, with a tentative D call TRBD1 (6 bases). V gave up 6 bases and J gave up 4 bases, with 13 bases separating them. This CDR3 comprises 13 residues. Germline V gene sequence: CDR1 SGHDN, CDR2 FVKESK. CDR3 in DNA: TGTGCCAGCAGTAGGACAGACAATTACGAGCAGTACTTC. Translation gives CASSRTDNYEQYF.

The V and J genes are TRBV11-2 and TRBJ2-5, with D uncertain. Trimming stripped 8 bases from V and 1 base from J, with 8 bases between. Germline-derived CDR1 and CDR2 are SGHAT and FQNNGV. This CDR3 region has 12 residues. The CDR3 reads CASGRSQETQYF. In DNA, the CDR3 is TGTGCCAGCGGGCGGAGCCAAGAGACCCAGTACTTC.

The CDR3 spells CASSQDPVPYNEQFF. CDR3 coding DNA: TGCGCCAGCAGCCAAGATCCCGTCCCTTACAATGAGCAGTTCTTC. The J gene is TRBJ2-1, the V gene TRBV4-1; D is undetermined. V lost 0 bases and J 4 bases, leaving 10 bases between the germline ends. CDR3 length: 15 residues. Germline values: CDR1 MGHRA, CDR2 YSYEKL.

The chain has TRBV25-1 and TRBJ1-5, with D hard to call. CDR1 and CDR2 from the germline V gene are MGHDK and SYGVNS. Trimming shortened V by 6 bases and J by 2 bases, and 14 bases separated the two germline ends. This CDR3 has 15 amino acids. CDR3 nucleotides: TGTGCCAGCAGGTCCACGGAGCGGGGCAATCAGCCCCAGCATTTT. This sequence encodes CASRSTERGNQPQHF.

The table lists this clonotype with a count of one. The gene calls are TRBV5-1 and TRBJ2-1; no clear D. The CDR3 extends over 12 amino acids. CDR1 and CDR2 (germline): SGHRS, YFSETQ. Trimming cost V 3 bases and J 8 bases, with 9 bases left between them. The CDR3 nucleotides are TGCGCCAGCAGCTCATTTCTAGATGAGCAGTTCTTC. This gives the protein CASSSFLDEQFF.

The V gene is TRBV3-1, the J gene TRBJ2-7; TRBD2 is a possible D gene (6 bases). Deletions cut 5 bases from V and 1 base from J, with 15 bases between. The CDR3 covers 15 residues. Germline-derived CDR1 and CDR2 are LGHDT and YNNKEL (reference sequence). This CDR3 reads CASSSFQGGSYEQYF. The CDR3 DNA is TGTGCCAGCAGCTCATTTCAGGGAGGTTCCTACGAGCAGTACTTC.

This clonotype has a single count. The J gene is TRBJ2-5, the V gene TRBV24-1, with a tentative D call TRBD2 (6 bases). This CDR3 has 16 amino acids. The germline gives CDR1 KGHDR, CDR2 SFDVKD. V lost 4 bases, J lost 4 bases, and 18 bases lay in between. The CDR3 loop is CATSDRGTPALETQYF. In nucleotides, the CDR3 is TGTGCCACCAGTGACCGAGGGACTCCCGCCCTAGAGACCCAGTACTTC.

The V call is TRBV29-1, the J call TRBJ2-3, with D perhaps assigned TRBD1 or TRBD2 (5 bases each). CDR3 length: 12 amino acids. The V gene's germline CDR1 is SQVTM and CDR2 ANQGSEA. The germline V and J ends were trimmed by 7 bases and 1 base, with 9 bases remaining between them. The CDR3 is CSAGPGTDTQYF. As DNA, the CDR3 is TGCAGCGCGGGGCCAGGCACAGATACGCAGTATTTT.

The chain links TRBV6-1 to TRBJ2-1, with D hard to call. CDR3 length: 12 residues. Germline CDR1 is MNHNS and CDR2 is SASEGT. Trimming stripped 7 bases from V and 3 bases from J, with 7 bases between. The CDR3 DNA sequence: TGTGCCAGCAAATCCAGCTACAATGAGCAGTTCTTC. This sequence encodes CASKSSYNEQFF.

The CDR3 reads CSARGPGRETQYF. In nucleotides, the CDR3 is TGCAGTGCTAGAGGCCCGGGGCGGGAGACCCAGTACTTC. V usage is TRBV20-1 and J usage is TRBJ2-5, with D possibly being TRBD1 or TRBD2 (5 bases each). CDR3 size: 13 residues. The V end lost 1 base, the J end lost 5 bases, and 11 bases lay between the germline ends. Germline CDR1 DFQATT, CDR2 SNEGSKA (reference sequence).

The chain recombines TRBV20-1 with TRBJ1-1; the D gene is possibly TRBD1 (5 bases). The V end lost 3 bases, the J end lost 7 bases, and 15 bases lay between the germline ends. The CDR3 consists of 13 residues. Germline-derived CDR1 and CDR2 are DFQATT and SNEGSKA (reference sequence). The CDR3 spells CSASGTPSFEAFF. CDR3 sequence (DNA): TGCAGTGCTAGTGGGACGCCATCTTTTGAAGCTTTCTTT.

The chain employs TRBV24-1 and TRBJ2-1, with 12 bases identical to TRBD1. This CDR3 is 17 amino acids long. V shed 4 bases, J shed 5 bases, and the junction held 8 bases outside the gene matches. Per germline, CDR1 KGHDR and CDR2 SFDVKD. The CDR3 region has the DNA TGTGCCACCAGTGACCCATCGGGACAGGGGGCCAACAATGAGCAGTTCTTC. Translated, it gives CATSDPSGQGANNEQFF.

The chain joins TRBV21-1 to TRBJ2-3. TRBV21-1 is tagged as a pseudogene. The CDR3 spans 14 residues. CDR3: CASSKAQGTDTQYF. DNA of the CDR3: TGTGCCAGCAGCAAAGCTCAAGGGACCGATACGCAGTATTTT.

The chain joins TRBV12-3 or TRBV12-4 to TRBJ2-3, with 14 bases identical to TRBD2. The CDR3 spans 19 residues. With V trimmed by 6 bases and J by 2 bases, 13 bases remained unmatched. The CDR3 DNA reads as TGTGCCAGCAGGCAGACTAGCGGGAGGGCCGTAGACCCCACAGATACGCAGTATTTT. Translation gives CASRQTSGRAVDPTDTQYF.

V and J are TRBV3-1 and TRBJ2-7; 7 positions agree with TRBD1. Unmatched junction bases numbered 9, after V lost 1 base and J lost 6 bases. There are 15 residues in the CDR3. Germline-derived CDR1 and CDR2 are LGHDT and YNNKEL (reference sequence). This CDR3 reads CASSQVPTGVPEQYF. For the CDR3, the DNA is TGTGCCAGCAGCCAAGTACCCACAGGGGTCCCCGAGCAGTACTTC.

The chain links TRBV29-1 to TRBJ2-2, with D maybe TRBD1 (6 bases). Trimming left V 7 bases short and J 0 bases short, with 15 bases between. This CDR3 spans 15 amino acids. Germline V gene data show CDR1 as SQVTM and CDR2 as ANQGSEA. CDR3 sequence reads: CSATRGTPNTGELFF. The CDR3 DNA sequence: TGCAGCGCCACCAGGGGTACACCGAACACCGGGGAGCTGTTTTTT.

The chain employs TRBV6-1 and TRBJ1-1; 11 bases are shared with TRBD1. CDR1 MNHNS and CDR2 SASEGT come from the germline V gene. The CDR3 loop spans 17 amino acids. Unmatched junction bases numbered 13, after V lost 5 bases and J lost 5 bases. The CDR3 DNA is TGTGCCAGCAGTACCGGACAGGGGGCAAGCGCGAGGACTGAAGCTTTCTTT. Protein sequence: CASSTGQGASARTEAFF.

This clonotype was counted a single time. J is TRBJ1-2 and V is TRBV4-1; D is unclear. The CDR3 spans 15 residues. The V end was cut by 1 base, the J end by 4 bases, with 13 bases between. Germline CDR1 reads MGHRA; CDR2 reads YSYEKL. CDR3 sequence: CASSQAAGWAYGYTF. CDR3 bases: TGCGCCAGCAGCCAAGCTGCGGGTTGGGCCTATGGCTACACCTTC.

The chain is built from TRBV7-2 and TRBJ2-2, with 10 positions matching TRBD2. CDR1 is SGHTA and CDR2 is FQGNSA in the germline V gene. The V and J ends lost 6 bases and 7 bases, in that order; junction bases with no gene match: 11. This CDR3 region has 16 residues. CDR3 residues: CASRVAGGGSGGELFF. CDR3 DNA sequence: TGTGCCAGCAGGGTAGCGGGAGGCGGGTCCGGCGGGGAGCTGTTTTTT.

This rearrangement joins TRBV6-2 or TRBV6-3 to TRBJ2-7; D is possibly TRBD2 (6 bases). The CDR3 is 12 amino acids. CDR1 and CDR2 (germline): MNHEY, SVGEGT. V lost 8 bases to trimming and J lost 5 bases, with 13 bases between them. CDR3 sequence (DNA): TGTGCCAGCGCAAACGGAGGGAACGAGCAGTACTTC. Amino acids: CASANGGNEQYF.

The rearrangement links TRBV12-3 or TRBV12-4 to TRBJ1-3; 8 nucleotides match TRBD1. The CDR3 covers 14 residues. V gave up 8 bases and J gave up 5 bases; unmatched junction bases: 8. The DNA of the CDR3 is TGTGCCAGCGATCCGGGACAGGACCGAAACACCATATATTTT. As protein: CASDPGQDRNTIYF.

This rearrangement joins TRBV4-1 to TRBJ2-1, with D unclear. With 4 bases removed from V and 10 bases from J, the gap between germline ends came to 11 bases. Looked up from germline, CDR1 is MGHRA and CDR2 is YSYEKL. The length of the CDR3 is 12 residues. Written as DNA, the CDR3 is TGCGCCAGCAGCCCCTCTGGATGGGAGCAGTTCTTC. This sequence encodes CASSPSGWEQFF.

The rearrangement uses TRBV7-9 and TRBJ2-5, with D possibly TRBD1 on 6 matching bases. The V end lost 5 bases, the J end lost 1 base, and 8 bases lay between the germline ends. The CDR3 has 13 residues. CDR1 and CDR2 from the germline V gene are SEHNR and FQNEAQ (reference sequence). CDR3 loop: CASSQDSQETQYF. CDR3 in DNA: TGTGCCAGCAGCCAGGACAGCCAAGAGACCCAGTACTTC.